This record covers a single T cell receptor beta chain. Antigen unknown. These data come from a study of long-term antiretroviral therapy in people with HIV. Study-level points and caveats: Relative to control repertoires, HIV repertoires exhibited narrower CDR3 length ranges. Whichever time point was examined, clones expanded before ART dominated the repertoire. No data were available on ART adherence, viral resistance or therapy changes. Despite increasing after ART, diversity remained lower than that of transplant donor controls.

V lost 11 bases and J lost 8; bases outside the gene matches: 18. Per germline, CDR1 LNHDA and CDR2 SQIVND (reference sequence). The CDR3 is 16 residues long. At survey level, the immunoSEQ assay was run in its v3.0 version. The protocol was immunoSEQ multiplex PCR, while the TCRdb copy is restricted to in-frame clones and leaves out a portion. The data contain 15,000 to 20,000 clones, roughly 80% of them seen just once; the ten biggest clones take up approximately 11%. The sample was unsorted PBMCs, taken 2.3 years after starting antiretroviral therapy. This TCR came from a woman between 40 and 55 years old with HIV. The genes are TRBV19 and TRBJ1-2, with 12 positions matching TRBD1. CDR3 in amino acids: CAAAALGGQGAQGYTF. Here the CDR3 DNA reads TGTGCCGCAGCTGCCTTGGGGGGACAGGGGGCTCAGGGCTACACCTTC.